A single sample gave rise to the 2 T cell receptor beta chains below, sequenced in a study of blood T cell repertoires in COVID-19. Assay used: immunoSEQ multiplex PCR; TCRdb lists only in-frame clones, some missing. The data show about 230,000 clones, with 65% to 90% seen just once and less than 8% held by the top ten. Sample: peripheral blood. Receptors originate from a woman aged 45-65 years with acute or convalescent COVID-19.

J is TRBJ2-3 and V is TRBV9; 7 bases line up with TRBD1. CDR1 and CDR2 (germline): SGDLS, YYNGEE. V shed 3 bases and J 4 bases; nucleotides not matched to a gene: 5. This CDR3 spans 14 amino acids. The DNA of the CDR3 is TGTGCCAGCAGCGAGACAGGGAAGGCAGATACGCAGTATTTT. Residues: CASSETGKADTQYF.

This rearrangement joins TRBV28 to TRBJ2-1, with 12 positions matching TRBD2. The V segment lost 5 bases and the J segment 7 bases; nucleotides outside the gene matches: 6. The CDR3 is made up of 15 amino acids. CDR1 MDHEN and CDR2 SYDVKM come from the germline V gene. DNA for the CDR3: TGTGCCAGCAGTCTAGCGGGAGGGCCTCTGAATGAGCAGTTCTTC. Translating gives CASSLAGGPLNEQFF.